A selection of T cell receptor beta chains follows, all from one sample in a study of a mutant IDH1 vaccine in newly diagnosed glioma. The antigens for these receptors are not known. The table came from immunoSEQ multiplex PCR; TCRdb's copy has only in-frame clones and leaves some out. The sample carries approximately 25,000 clones, approximately 80% recorded once. The source was PBMCs, collected from a glioma patient whose treatment included an IDH1 peptide vaccine. These receptor sequences come from a woman aged 18-29 years with glioma. Each CDR3 is given with its conserved first and last residue. The D gene is left open where the match is weak. Size is stated for part of the rows, as once, few or many counts, or as a class when the clone is expanded.

D | size | J | V | DNA | CDR3
- | - | TRBJ2-7 | TRBV6-6 | TGTGCCAGCAGCCGTATTTCCGGGACCGGACCCTACGAGCAGTACTTC | CASSRISGTGPYEQYF
TRBD1 | - | TRBJ1-1 | TRBV5-6 | TGTGCCAGCAGCTGGGGACAGAGGCACACTGAAGCTTTCTTT | CASSWGQRHTEAFF
TRBD2 | - | TRBJ2-3 | TRBV11-2 | TGTGCCAGCAGCTTAGGGTTTAGCGGGCCGCCCACAGATACGCAGTATTTT | CASSLGFSGPPTDTQYF
TRBD1 | - | TRBJ1-1 | TRBV6-5 | TGTGCCAGCAGTCACAGGGGTGAAGCTTTCTTT | CASSHRGEAFF
- | - | TRBJ2-7 | TRBV7-2 | TGTGCCAGCACGGGCAAGAGCGGGACAGCCTACGAGCAGTACTTC | CASTGKSGTAYEQYF
TRBD1 | - | TRBJ2-7 | TRBV5-1 | TGCGCCAGCAGTTTAGACAGGGGCTACGAGCAGTACTTC | CASSLDRGYEQYF
TRBD2 | - | TRBJ2-3 | TRBV2 | TGTGCCAGCAGTGAAGAAGGGACTAGCGGGCATACGCAGTATTTT | CASSEEGTSGHTQYF
- | - | TRBJ2-7 | TRBV4-2 | TGTGCCAGCAGCCAAGGACAGTTTGCCTACGAGCAGTACTTC | CASSQGQFAYEQYF
TRBD1 | few | TRBJ1-1 | TRBV7-2 | TGTGCCAGCAGCTTTGGACAGGGAAGAACTGAAGCTTTCTTT | CASSFGQGRTEAFF
- | - | TRBJ2-7 | TRBV27 | TGTGCCAGCAGTTTACGCGGGACCTCCCCTCACTACGAGCAGTACTTC | CASSLRGTSPHYEQYF
TRBD1 | - | TRBJ1-1 | TRBV25-1 | TGTGCCAGCAGAGGACAGGGCGCTGAAGCTTTCTTT | CASRGQGAEAFF
TRBD2 | - | TRBJ2-7 | TRBV5-6 | TGTGCCAGCAGCCCACTAGCGGGGGCCACCTACGAGCAGTACTTC | CASSPLAGATYEQYF
- | - | TRBJ1-2 | TRBV5-1 | TGCGCCAGCAGCTCCGGGACGCCAAACTTCCACTATGGCTACACCTTC | CASSSGTPNFHYGYTF
- | - | TRBJ2-7 | TRBV7-6 | TGTGCCAGCAGCCATCCTCTCCATCCTGAGCAGTACTTC | CASSHPLHPEQYF
- | - | TRBJ1-2 | TRBV6-5 | TGTGCCAGCAGTGCGGACAGCTATGGCTACACCTTC | CASSADSYGYTF
TRBD1 | - | TRBJ2-7 | TRBV4-1 | TGCGCCAGCAGCCAAGGTACAGGGGGTCGTTCCTACGAGCAGTACTTC | CASSQGTGGRSYEQYF
TRBD2 | - | TRBJ2-7 | TRBV13 | TGTGCCAGCAGCCCTGAGCGGGGAGGATCCTACGAGCAGTACTTC | CASSPERGGSYEQYF
- | - | TRBJ1-1 | TRBV19 | TGTGCCAGTAGCATGGGGGTCGCTTTCTTT | CASSMGVAFF
- | once | TRBJ1-1 | TRBV5-6 | TGTGCCAGCAGCTTGGGAGCAGGGGCGCGCACTGAAGCTTTCTTT | CASSLGAGARTEAFF
- | - | TRBJ2-2 | TRBV21-1 | TGTGCCATCGTGAGGGGGAGGACAGGGCGTAACGGGGAGCTGTTTTTT | CAIVRGRTGRNGELFF
TRBD2 | - | TRBJ2-3 | TRBV5-6 | TGTGCCAGCAGGCCGGCGGGGGGCACAGATACGCAGTATTTT | CASRPAGGTDTQYF
- | few | TRBJ1-1 | TRBV7-9 | TGTGCCAGCAGCTTAGGGACAGCAAACACTGAAGCTTTCTTT | CASSLGTANTEAFF
TRBD1 | - | TRBJ2-7 | TRBV6-5 | TGTGCCAGCTACGACAGGGAGACCTACGAGCAGTACTTC | CASYDRETYEQYF
TRBD1 | - | TRBJ1-5 | TRBV18 | TGTGCCAGCTCACTGGACAGGGAGAGTCAGCCCCAGCATTTT | CASSLDRESQPQHF
TRBD2 | - | TRBJ2-3 | TRBV6-1 | TGTGCCAGCAGTGGAACAGCGGGGCTCACAGATACGCAGTATTTT | CASSGTAGLTDTQYF
- | - | TRBJ2-5 | TRBV6-6 | TGTGCCAGCAGTACATCCCGGGACACGGAGACCCAGTACTTC | CASSTSRDTETQYF
TRBD1 | - | TRBJ1-2 | TRBV20-1 | TGCAGTACCACACCGGGACAGGGCTACACCTTC | CSTTPGQGYTF
- | - | TRBJ2-1 | TRBV6-1 | TGTGCCAGCAGTGATACGGGAGAGGTGGATGAGCAGTTCTTC | CASSDTGEVDEQFF
TRBD2 | - | TRBJ2-2 | TRBV18 | TGTGCCAGCTCACCACCGGTGAGCGGGAGGCCGAACACCGGGGAGCTGTTTTTT | CASSPPVSGRPNTGELFF
- | - | TRBJ2-7 | TRBV5-1 | TGCGCCAGCAGCTTGAGCGAAACCTACGAGCAGTACTTC | CASSLSETYEQYF
TRBD1 | - | TRBJ1-5 | TRBV4-1 | TGCGCCAGCAGCCGCGGGACAGGGCTCCGTGGAGATCAGCCCCAGCATTTT | CASSRGTGLRGDQPQHF
- | - | TRBJ2-3 | TRBV7-9 | TGTGCCAGCAGCTCCCTAGCGGATACGCAGTATTTT | CASSSLADTQYF
TRBD1 | - | TRBJ2-1 | TRBV19 | TGTGCCAGTAGTATAGTAGGGGGCGACTACAATGAGCAGTTCTTC | CASSIVGGDYNEQFF
- | - | TRBJ1-2 | TRBV19 | TGTGCCAGTAGTACGCCGGGGCTGCACTATGGCTACACCTTC | CASSTPGLHYGYTF
TRBD2 | - | TRBJ2-7 | TRBV7-2 | TGTGCCAGCAGCCAGGGACTAGCGGGGGGCATCTCCTACGAGCAGTACTTC | CASSQGLAGGISYEQYF
TRBD1 | - | TRBJ2-7 | TRBV7-9 | TGTGCCAGCAGCTCCTTCGGGACAGGGGTATACGAGCAGTACTTC | CASSSFGTGVYEQYF
- | - | TRBJ2-7 | TRBV28 | TGTGCCAGCAGTTTTATAACCAGCTCCTACGAGCAGTACTTC | CASSFITSSYEQYF
- | - | TRBJ2-3 | TRBV9 | TGTGCCAGCAGCGTAGTGACCACAGATACGCAGTATTTT | CASSVVTTDTQYF
TRBD2 | - | TRBJ2-7 | TRBV4-1 | TGCGCCAGCAGCCCGACTAGCGGGAGGCTCTCCTACGAGCAGTACTTC | CASSPTSGRLSYEQYF
- | - | TRBJ1-2 | TRBV6-1 | TGTGCCAGCAAGGAGGGAGGCTATGGCTACACCTTC | CASKEGGYGYTF
TRBD1 | once | TRBJ1-1 | TRBV5-1 | TGCGCCAGCAGCTTGGCCGGGACAGTGACTGAAGCTTTCTTT | CASSLAGTVTEAFF
- | - | TRBJ1-1 | TRBV5-4 | TGTGCCAGCAGCTCACCGGGAAATGAAGCTTTCTTT | CASSSPGNEAFF
- | - | TRBJ2-7 | TRBV6-6 | TGTGCCAGCAGTCCCGGGGGCACTCAGCGCAACGAGCAGTACTTC | CASSPGGTQRNEQYF
- | once | TRBJ1-2 | TRBV7-8 | TGTGCCTCCACCTTTGGCGGCGGCGGCTACACCTTC | CASTFGGGGYTF
- | few | TRBJ1-5 | TRBV6-1 | TGTGCCAGCAGTGCGACAGTTAGCAATCAGCCCCAGCATTTT | CASSATVSNQPQHF
- | - | TRBJ2-7 | TRBV6-1 | TGTGCCACCCTGGACTACGAGCAGTACTTC | CATLDYEQYF
- | - | TRBJ2-1 | TRBV7-9 | TGTGCCAGCAGCTTAGTTGGCTCCTACAATGAGCAGTTCTTC | CASSLVGSYNEQFF
- | few | TRBJ1-1 | TRBV25-1 | TGTGCCAGCACCCGAGAGGTGGGAGCTGAAGCTTTCTTT | CASTREVGAEAFF
- | few | TRBJ1-1 | TRBV6-5 | TGTGCCAGCAGTTCCAGATTCTGGGGTGAAGCTTTCTTT | CASSSRFWGEAFF
TRBD2 | - | TRBJ2-5 | TRBV15 | TGTGCCACCAGCAACGGACTAGCGGGGGGCCAAGAGACCCAGTACTTC | CATSNGLAGGQETQYF
- | - | TRBJ2-7 | TRBV11-1 | TGTGCCAGCAGCTATGCCGGGAACCGCTACGAGCAGTACTTC | CASSYAGNRYEQYF
- | - | TRBJ1-2 | TRBV7-8 | TGTGCCAGCAGCTCCAAGGGGGGGTTCAGCTATGGCTACACCTTC | CASSSKGGFSYGYTF
- | - | TRBJ1-6 | TRBV7-8 | TGTGCCAGCAGAGGGCCTCGGTCACCCCTCCACTTT | CASRGPRSPLHF
- | - | TRBJ1-2 | TRBV13 | TGTGCCAGCAGCCAGGAAAGACAGTCCTACTATGGCTACACCTTC | CASSQERQSYYGYTF
TRBD1 | - | TRBJ2-1 | TRBV7-9 | TGTGCCAGCAGCTCATCGAAGGGACAGGGGAGAGGTGAGCAGTTCTTC | CASSSSKGQGRGEQFF
- | few | TRBJ1-1 | TRBV18 | TGTGCCAGCTCACCACGGATCACTGAAGCTTTCTTT | CASSPRITEAFF
- | - | TRBJ1-2 | TRBV19 | TGTGCCAGTAGTCCGGGGGCAGGGCTGAACTATGGCTACACCTTC | CASSPGAGLNYGYTF